This T cell receptor beta chain came from a study of cytomegalovirus exposure and HLA in healthy donors. Turning to this clone: A read error may account for a junction end that differs from germline.

The PCR made use of 60 Vbeta and 13 Jbeta primers. The protocol was immunoSEQ multiplex PCR, while the TCRdb copy is restricted to in-frame clones and leaves out a portion. The sample includes about 190,000 clones, about 87% of them seen just once. The CDR3 runs 12 residues. CDR1 is SGHAT, CDR2 FQNNGV, per germline. The chain couples TRBV11-2 to TRBJ2-4; the D is unclear. The receptor comes from a man aged 25-40 years in good health and CMV-seronegative. Sequenced material: PBMCs. The CDR3 DNA follows: TGTGCCAGCAGTCCTAACCAAAACAGTCAGTACTTC. Translation gives CASSPNQNSQYF.